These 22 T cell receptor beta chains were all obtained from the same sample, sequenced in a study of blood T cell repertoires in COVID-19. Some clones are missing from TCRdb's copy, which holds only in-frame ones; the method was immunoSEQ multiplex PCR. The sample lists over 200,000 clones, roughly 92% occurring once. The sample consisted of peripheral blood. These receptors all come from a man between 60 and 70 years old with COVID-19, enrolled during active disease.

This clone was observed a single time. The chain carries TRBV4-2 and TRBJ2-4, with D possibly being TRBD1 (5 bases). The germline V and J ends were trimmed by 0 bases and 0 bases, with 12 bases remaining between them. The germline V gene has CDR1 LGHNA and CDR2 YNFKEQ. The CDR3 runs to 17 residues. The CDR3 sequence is CASSQDEAGKAKNIQYF. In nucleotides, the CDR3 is TGTGCCAGCAGCCAAGACGAGGCAGGGAAAGCCAAAAACATTCAGTACTTC.

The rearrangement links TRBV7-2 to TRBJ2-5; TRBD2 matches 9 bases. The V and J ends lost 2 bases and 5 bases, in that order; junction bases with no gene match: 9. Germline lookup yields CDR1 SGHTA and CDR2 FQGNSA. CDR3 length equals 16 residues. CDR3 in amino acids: CASSLSQLAGGETQYF. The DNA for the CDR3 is TGTGCCAGCAGCTTAAGCCAATTGGCGGGAGGGGAGACCCAGTACTTC.

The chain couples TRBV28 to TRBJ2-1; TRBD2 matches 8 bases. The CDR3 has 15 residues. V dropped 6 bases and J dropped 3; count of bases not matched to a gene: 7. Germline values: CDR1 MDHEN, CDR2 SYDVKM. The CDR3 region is CASRLTSGLYNEQFF. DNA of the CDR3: TGTGCCAGCAGACTTACTAGCGGCCTCTACAATGAGCAGTTCTTC.

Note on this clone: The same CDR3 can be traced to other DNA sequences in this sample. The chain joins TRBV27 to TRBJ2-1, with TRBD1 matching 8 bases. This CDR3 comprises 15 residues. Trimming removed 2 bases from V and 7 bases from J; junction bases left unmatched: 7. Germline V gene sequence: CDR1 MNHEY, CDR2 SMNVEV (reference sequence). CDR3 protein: CASSLVAGGGNEQFF. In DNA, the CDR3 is TGTGCCAGCAGTTTAGTGGCAGGGGGCGGGAATGAGCAGTTCTTC.

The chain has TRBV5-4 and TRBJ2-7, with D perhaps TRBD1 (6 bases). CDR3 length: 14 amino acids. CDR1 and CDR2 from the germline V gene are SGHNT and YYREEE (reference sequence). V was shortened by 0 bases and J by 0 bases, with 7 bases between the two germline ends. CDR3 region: CASSLEGDSYEQYF. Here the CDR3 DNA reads TGTGCCAGCAGCTTGGAGGGGGACTCCTACGAGCAGTACTTC. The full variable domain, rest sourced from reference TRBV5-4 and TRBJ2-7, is ETGVTQSPTHLIKTRGQQVTLRCSSQSGHNTVSWYQQALGQGPQFIFQYYREEENGRGNFPPRFSGLQFPNYSSELNVNALELDDSALYLCASSLEGDSYEQYFGPGTRLTVT.

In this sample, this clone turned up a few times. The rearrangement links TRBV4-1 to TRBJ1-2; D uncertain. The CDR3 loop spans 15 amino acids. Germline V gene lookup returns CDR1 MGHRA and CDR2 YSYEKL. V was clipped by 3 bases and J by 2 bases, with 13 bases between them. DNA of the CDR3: TGCGCCAGCAGCCAGAGGGCGACGGGAAACTATGGCTACACCTTC. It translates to CASSQRATGNYGYTF.

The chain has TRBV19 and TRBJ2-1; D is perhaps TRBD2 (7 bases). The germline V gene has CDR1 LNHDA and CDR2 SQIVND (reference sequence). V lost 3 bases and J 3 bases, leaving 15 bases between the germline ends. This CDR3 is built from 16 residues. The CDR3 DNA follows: TGTGCCAGTAGTATCCTTAGGGGGGGGAGCTACAATGAGCAGTTCTTC. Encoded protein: CASSILRGGSYNEQFF.

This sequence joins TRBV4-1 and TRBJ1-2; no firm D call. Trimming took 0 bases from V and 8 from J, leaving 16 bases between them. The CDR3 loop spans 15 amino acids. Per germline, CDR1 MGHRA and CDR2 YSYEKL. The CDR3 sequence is CASSQDEGAPWGYTF. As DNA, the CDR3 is TGCGCCAGCAGCCAAGATGAGGGAGCGCCGTGGGGCTACACCTTC.

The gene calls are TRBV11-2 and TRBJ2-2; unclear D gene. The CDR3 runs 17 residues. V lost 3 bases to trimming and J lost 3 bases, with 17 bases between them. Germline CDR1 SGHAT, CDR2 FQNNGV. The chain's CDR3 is CASSFLRRLDYTGELFF. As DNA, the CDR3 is TGTGCCAGCAGCTTTCTTCGTCGTCTAGATTACACCGGGGAGCTGTTTTTT. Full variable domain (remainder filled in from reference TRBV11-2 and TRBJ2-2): EAGVAQSPRYKIIEKRQSVAFWCNPISGHATLYWYQQILGQGPKLLIQFQNNGVVDDSQLPKDRFSAERLKGVDSTLKIQPAKLEDSAVYLCASSFLRRLDYTGELFFGEGSRLTVL.

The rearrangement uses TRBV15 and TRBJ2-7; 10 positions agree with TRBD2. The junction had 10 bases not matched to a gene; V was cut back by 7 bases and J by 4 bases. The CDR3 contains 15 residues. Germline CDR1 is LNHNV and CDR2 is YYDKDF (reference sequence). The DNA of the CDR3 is TGTGCCACCAAGCGAGCGGGAGGGACTATATACGAGCAGTACTTC. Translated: CATKRAGGTIYEQYF.

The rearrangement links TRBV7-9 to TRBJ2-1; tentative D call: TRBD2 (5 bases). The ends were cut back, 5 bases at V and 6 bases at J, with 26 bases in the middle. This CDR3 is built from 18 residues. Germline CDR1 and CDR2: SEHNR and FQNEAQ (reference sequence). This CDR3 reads CASSAQKPGLRLFNEQFF. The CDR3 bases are TGTGCCAGCAGCGCGCAGAAACCCGGACTGCGGCTGTTCAATGAGCAGTTCTTC.

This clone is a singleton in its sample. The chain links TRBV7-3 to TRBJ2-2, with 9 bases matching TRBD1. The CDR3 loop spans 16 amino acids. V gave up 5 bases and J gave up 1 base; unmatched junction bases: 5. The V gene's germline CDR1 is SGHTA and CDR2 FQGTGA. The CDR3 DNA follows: TGTGCCAGCAGCCCCGGGACAGGGATGAACACCGGGGAGCTGTTTTTT. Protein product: CASSPGTGMNTGELFF.

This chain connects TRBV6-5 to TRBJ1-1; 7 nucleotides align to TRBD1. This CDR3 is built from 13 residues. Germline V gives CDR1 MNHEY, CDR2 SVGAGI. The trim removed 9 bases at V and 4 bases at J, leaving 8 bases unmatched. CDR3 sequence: CASLRQGGTEAFF. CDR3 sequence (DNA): TGTGCCAGTTTGAGGCAGGGGGGCACTGAAGCTTTCTTT.

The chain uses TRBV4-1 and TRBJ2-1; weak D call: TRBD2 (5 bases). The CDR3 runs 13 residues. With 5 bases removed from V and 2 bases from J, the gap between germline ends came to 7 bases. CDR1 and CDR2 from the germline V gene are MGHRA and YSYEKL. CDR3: CASSSGTYNEQFF. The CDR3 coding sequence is TGCGCCAGCAGCTCCGGGACCTACAATGAGCAGTTCTTC.

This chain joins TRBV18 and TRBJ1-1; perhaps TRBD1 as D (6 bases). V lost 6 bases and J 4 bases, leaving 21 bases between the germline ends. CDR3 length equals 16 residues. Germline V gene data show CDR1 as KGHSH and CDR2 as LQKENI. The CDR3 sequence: CASSRTSAMTGTEAFF. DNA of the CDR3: TGTGCCAGCTCTCGGACGTCGGCGATGACAGGCACTGAAGCTTTCTTT.

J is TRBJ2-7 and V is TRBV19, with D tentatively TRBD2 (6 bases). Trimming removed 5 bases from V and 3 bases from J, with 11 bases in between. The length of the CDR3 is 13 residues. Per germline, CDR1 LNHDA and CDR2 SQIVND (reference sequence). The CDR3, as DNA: TGTGCCAGTAGTCCGGGACTTGTCTACGAGCAGTACTTC. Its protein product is CASSPGLVYEQYF.

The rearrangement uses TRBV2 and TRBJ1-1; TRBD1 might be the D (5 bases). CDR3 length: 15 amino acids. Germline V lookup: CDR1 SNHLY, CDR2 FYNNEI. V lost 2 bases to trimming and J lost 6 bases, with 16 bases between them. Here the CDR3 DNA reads TGTGCCAGCAGTGAAAATTTTGGAGGGGTCCCTGAAGCTTTCTTT. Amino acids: CASSENFGGVPEAFF.

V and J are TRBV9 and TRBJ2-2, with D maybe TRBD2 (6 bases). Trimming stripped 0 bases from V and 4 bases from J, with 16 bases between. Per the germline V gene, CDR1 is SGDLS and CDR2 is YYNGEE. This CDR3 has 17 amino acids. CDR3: CASSVEGGAGGTGELFF. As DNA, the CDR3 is TGTGCCAGCAGCGTAGAAGGCGGGGCCGGGGGCACCGGGGAGCTGTTTTTT.

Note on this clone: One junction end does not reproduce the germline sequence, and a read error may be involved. The CDR3: CASSPGTGEGKAGNTIYF. The CDR3 DNA sequence: TGTGCTAGCAGCCCTGGGACAGGCGAGGGGAAGGCTGGAAACACCATATATTTT. V gene TRBV7-7 combines with J gene TRBJ1-3; 8 nucleotides match TRBD1. Germline CDR1 SSHAT, CDR2 FNYEAQ (reference sequence). CDR3 length: 18 amino acids.

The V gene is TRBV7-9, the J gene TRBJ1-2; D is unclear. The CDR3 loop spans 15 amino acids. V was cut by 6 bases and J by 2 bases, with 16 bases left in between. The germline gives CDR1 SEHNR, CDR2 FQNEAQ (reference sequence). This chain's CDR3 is CASSHTGRPNYGYTF. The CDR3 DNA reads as TGTGCCAGCAGTCATACGGGGAGGCCCAACTATGGCTACACCTTC.

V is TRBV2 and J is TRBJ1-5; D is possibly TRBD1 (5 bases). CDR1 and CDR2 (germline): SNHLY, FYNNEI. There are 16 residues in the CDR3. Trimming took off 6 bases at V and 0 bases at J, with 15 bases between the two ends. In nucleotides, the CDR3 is TGTGCCAGCAGCATCCGACAGTCGTCTAGCAATCAGCCCCAGCATTTT. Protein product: CASSIRQSSSNQPQHF.

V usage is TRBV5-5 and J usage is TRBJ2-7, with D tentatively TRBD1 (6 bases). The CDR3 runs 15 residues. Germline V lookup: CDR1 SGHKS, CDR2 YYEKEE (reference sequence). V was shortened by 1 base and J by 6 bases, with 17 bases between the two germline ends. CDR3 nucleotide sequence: TGTGCCAGCAGCTTGTCGCGTGGAGGACAGTTCGAGCAGTACTTC. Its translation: CASSLSRGGQFEQYF.